One and the same sample provided the 9 T cell receptor beta chains below, sequenced in a study of blood T cell repertoires in COVID-19. The method was immunoSEQ multiplex PCR; TCRdb's version includes in-frame clones alone and lacks a portion of them. The top ten clones hold around 5.1% of a sample with 50,000 or so clones, around 85% of them seen once. Material for sequencing was peripheral blood. All receptors come from a man between 40 and 49 years old with active COVID-19.

The genes are TRBV25-1 and TRBJ2-7; D is uncertain. V was cut by 4 bases and J by 5 bases, with 9 bases left in between. The CDR3 runs 12 residues. The germline gives CDR1 MGHDK, CDR2 SYGVNS. The CDR3 region is CASSVSSDEQYF. The CDR3 coding sequence is TGTGCCAGCAGTGTGAGTTCTGACGAGCAGTACTTC.

This chain connects TRBV6-5 to TRBJ2-7; 9 bases align to TRBD2. Germline CDR1 is MNHEY and CDR2 is SVGAGI. The CDR3 totals 14 residues. Trimming cost V 6 bases and J 0 bases; bases outside gene matches: 3. The CDR3 region is CASSLTSGSYEQYF. The CDR3 coding sequence is TGTGCCAGCAGCCTGACTAGCGGCTCCTACGAGCAGTACTTC.

This clone was found once. The V call is TRBV24-1, the J call TRBJ2-1, with a weak D call TRBD1 (6 bases). This CDR3 has 16 amino acids. V was clipped by 3 bases and J by 0 bases, with 11 bases between them. Germline CDR1 and CDR2: KGHDR and SFDVKD. The CDR3 reads CATSDHRVSSYNEQFF. In DNA, the CDR3 is TGTGCCACCAGTGATCACAGGGTAAGCTCCTACAATGAGCAGTTCTTC.

This sequence joins TRBV6-5 and TRBJ1-1; the D is unclear. The CDR3 loop spans 15 amino acids. Germline CDR1 MNHEY, CDR2 SVGAGI. The V and J ends lost 1 base and 2 bases respectively, with 11 bases between them. CDR3 sequence reads: CASSYWAEINTEAFF. DNA for the CDR3: TGTGCCAGCAGTTACTGGGCAGAAATCAACACTGAAGCTTTCTTT.

The chain employs TRBV28 and TRBJ2-1; 11 nucleotides align to TRBD1. The ends lost 6 bases at V and 10 bases at J; junction bases unmatched: 5. The CDR3 runs 13 residues. The germline CDR1 and CDR2 sequences are MDHEN and SYDVKM. The CDR3 DNA is TGTGCCAGCAGAGGACAGGGGGCTTTGGAGCAGTTCTTC. Translating it yields CASRGQGALEQFF.

J is TRBJ2-7 and V is TRBV2, with a possible D match to TRBD2 (5 bases). V was shortened by 7 bases and J by 3 bases, with 10 bases between the two germline ends. Germline V CDR1 and CDR2: SNHLY, FYNNEI. The CDR3 is 12 amino acids. The CDR3 protein is CASTQLGYEQYF. The CDR3 coding sequence is TGTGCCAGCACTCAACTAGGCTACGAGCAGTACTTC.

This sequence joins TRBV5-1 and TRBJ1-2; 10 bases agree with TRBD1. Germline lookup yields CDR1 SGHRS and CDR2 YFSETQ. The CDR3 is 17 residues long. Losses at the gene ends were 4 bases for V and 3 bases for J; bases not matched to a gene: 12. CDR3 in amino acids: CASSPFGQGDGDYGYTF. The CDR3 coding sequence is TGCGCCAGCAGCCCATTTGGACAGGGGGATGGTGACTATGGCTACACCTTC.

V is TRBV19 and J is TRBJ2-3; unclear D gene. Germline CDR1 is LNHDA and CDR2 is SQIVND (reference sequence). V lost 4 bases to trimming and J lost 2 bases, with 10 bases between them. This CDR3 is 14 amino acids long. The CDR3 loop is CASSRSVATDTQYF. In DNA, the CDR3 is TGTGCCAGTAGTAGGAGCGTTGCCACAGATACGCAGTATTTT.

This chain uses TRBV7-9 with TRBJ1-2; 7 bases match TRBD1. The ends lost 10 bases at V and 6 bases at J; junction bases unmatched: 14. CDR1 is SEHNR, CDR2 FQNEAQ, per germline (reference sequence). The CDR3 loop spans 14 amino acids. Here the CDR3 DNA reads TGTGCCAACCCGGCCCCGACAGGGACCAATGGCTACACCTTC. This sequence encodes CANPAPTGTNGYTF.